The TCR beta chain under discussion was sequenced for a study of response to subunit inactivated influenza vaccine. Between the trimmed V and J ends, which lost 6 bases and 0 bases, there was a span of 12 bases. The CDR3 loop spans 14 amino acids. The germline CDR1 and CDR2 sequences are MGHDK and SYGVNS. TCRdb analysed the RT-PCR reads with MiXCR anew, one entry per CDR3 protein. The sample lists about 650,000 distinct CDR3 sequences, 12% to 15% occurring once. The sample holds many counts of this clonotype. What it binds is not known. Study observations and caveats: Authors suggested that a seasonal influenza vaccination recruits few new T cells each time.

The sequence was obtained from a man aged 45-60 years who received an inactivated influenza vaccine. The sample consisted of PBMCs from blood, taken about 14 days before vaccination. The rearrangement uses TRBV25-1 and TRBJ2-7; D gene uncertain. This CDR3 is CASSNRLSSYEQYF. CDR3 bases: TGTGCCAGCAGCAACAGATTAAGCTCCTACGAGCAGTACTTC.